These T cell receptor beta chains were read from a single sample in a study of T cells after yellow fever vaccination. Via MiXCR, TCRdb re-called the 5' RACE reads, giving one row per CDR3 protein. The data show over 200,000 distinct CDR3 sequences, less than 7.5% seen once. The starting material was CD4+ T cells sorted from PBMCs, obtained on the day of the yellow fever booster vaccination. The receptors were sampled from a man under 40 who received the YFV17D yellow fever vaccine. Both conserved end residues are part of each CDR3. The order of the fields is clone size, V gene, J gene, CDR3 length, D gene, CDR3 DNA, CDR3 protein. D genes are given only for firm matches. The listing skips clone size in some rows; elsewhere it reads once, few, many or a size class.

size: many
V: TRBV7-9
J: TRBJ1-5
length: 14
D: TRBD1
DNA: TGTGCCAGCAGTACCACAGGGGTCCAACAGCCCCAGCATTTT
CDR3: CASSTTGVQQPQHF

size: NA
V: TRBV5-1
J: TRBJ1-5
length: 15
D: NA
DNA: TGCGGCAGCAGCTTGGCCGGGGACATTAATCAGCCCCAGCATTTT
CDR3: CGSSLAGDINQPQHF

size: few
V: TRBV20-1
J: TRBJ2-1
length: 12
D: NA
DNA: TGCAGTGCTTCTTGGACCGGGGATGAGCAGTTCTTC
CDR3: CSASWTGDEQFF

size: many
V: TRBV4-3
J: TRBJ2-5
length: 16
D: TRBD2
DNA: TGCGCCAGCAGCCAGGGCTGGACTAGCGGGAGTGAGACCCAGTACTTC
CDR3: CASSQGWTSGSETQYF

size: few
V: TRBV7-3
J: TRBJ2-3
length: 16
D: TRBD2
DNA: TGTGCCAGCAGTTTAACGGGAGGAAAGGGCACAGATACGCAGTATTTT
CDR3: CASSLTGGKGTDTQYF

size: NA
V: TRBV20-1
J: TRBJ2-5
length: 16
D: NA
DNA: TGCAGTGCTAGAGGGACTTCGAGGAAAAGCCAAGAGACCCAGTACTTC
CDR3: CSARGTSRKSQETQYF

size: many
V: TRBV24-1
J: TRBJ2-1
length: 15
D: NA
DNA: TGTGCCACCAGTGACTCGAGTCGACCCGGCAATGAGCAGTTCTTC
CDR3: CATSDSSRPGNEQFF

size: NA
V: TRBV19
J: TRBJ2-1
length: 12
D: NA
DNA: TGTGCCAGTAGTATAGATAGACAGAAGCAGTTCTTC
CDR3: CASSIDRQKQFF

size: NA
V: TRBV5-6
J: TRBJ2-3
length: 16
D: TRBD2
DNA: TGTGCCAGCAGCTTGGCCCGACTAGCGGGAGTTGATACGCAGTATTTT
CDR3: CASSLARLAGVDTQYF

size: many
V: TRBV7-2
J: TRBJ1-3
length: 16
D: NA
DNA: TGTGCCAGCAGCTTGCTCGGGACGAATTCTGGAAACACCATATATTTT
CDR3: CASSLLGTNSGNTIYF

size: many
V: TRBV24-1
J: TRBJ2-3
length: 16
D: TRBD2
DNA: TGTGCCACCAGTGATCCGGGACTAGCGGAGATTAATACGCAGTATTTT
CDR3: CATSDPGLAEINTQYF

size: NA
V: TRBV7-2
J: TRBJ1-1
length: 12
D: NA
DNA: TGTGCCAGCAGCTTTATGGGGACTGAAGCTTTCTTT
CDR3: CASSFMGTEAFF

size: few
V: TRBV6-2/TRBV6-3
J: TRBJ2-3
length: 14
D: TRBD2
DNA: TGTGCCAGCAGATCTAGCGGGGAGTCAGATACGCAGTATTTT
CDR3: CASRSSGESDTQYF

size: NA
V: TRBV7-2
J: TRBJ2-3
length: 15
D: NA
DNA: TGTGCCAGCAGCCGACCCGTCTCGCAGTCAGATACGCAGTATTTT
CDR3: CASSRPVSQSDTQYF

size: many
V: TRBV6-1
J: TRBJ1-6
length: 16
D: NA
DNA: TGTGCCAGCAGTACAGGGAGTAATGGGTATAATTCACCCCTCCACTTT
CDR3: CASSTGSNGYNSPLHF

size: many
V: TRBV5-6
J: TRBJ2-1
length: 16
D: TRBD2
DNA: TGTGCCAGCAGCTTACCCGGATTGCCCAGCGGGAGTGAGCAGTTCTTC
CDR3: CASSLPGLPSGSEQFF

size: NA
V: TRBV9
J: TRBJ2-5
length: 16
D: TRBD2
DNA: TGTGCCAGCAGCGTAGGTCGGCTAGCGGGAGTAGAGACCCAGTACTTC
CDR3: CASSVGRLAGVETQYF

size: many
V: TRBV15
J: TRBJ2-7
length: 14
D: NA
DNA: TGTGCCACCAGCAAAGGACCCATGACCCACGAGCAGTACTTC
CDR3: CATSKGPMTHEQYF

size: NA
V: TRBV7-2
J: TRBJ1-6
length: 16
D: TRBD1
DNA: TGTGCCAGCAGCGAGAACACAGGGGCGGGAAATTCACCCCTCCACTTT
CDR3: CASSENTGAGNSPLHF

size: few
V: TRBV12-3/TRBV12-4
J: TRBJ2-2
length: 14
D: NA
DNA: TGTGCCAGCAGTTCGAGAAGGCACACCGGGGAGCTGTTTTTT
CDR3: CASSSRRHTGELFF

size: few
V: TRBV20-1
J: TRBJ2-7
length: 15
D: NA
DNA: TGCAGTGCTAGGTATGGGACCGGGATCCAGGGGGAGCAGTACTTC
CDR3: CSARYGTGIQGEQYF

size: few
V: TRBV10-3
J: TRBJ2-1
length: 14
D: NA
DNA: TGTGCCATCAGTGCGGATAGCTCCTACAATGAGCAGTTCTTC
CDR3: CAISADSSYNEQFF

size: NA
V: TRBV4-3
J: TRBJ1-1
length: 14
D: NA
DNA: TGCGCCAGCAGCCGCACAGCAAAGAACACTGAAGCTTTCTTT
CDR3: CASSRTAKNTEAFF

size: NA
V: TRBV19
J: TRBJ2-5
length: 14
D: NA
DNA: TGTGCCAGTAGTGCGACAGGGCGGGGAGAGACCCAGTACTTC
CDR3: CASSATGRGETQYF

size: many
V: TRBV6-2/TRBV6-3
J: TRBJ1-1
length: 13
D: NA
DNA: TGTGCCAGCATGGGGGGTCGGAACACTGAAGCTTTCTTT
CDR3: CASMGGRNTEAFF

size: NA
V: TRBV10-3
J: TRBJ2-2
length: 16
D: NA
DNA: TGTGCCATCAGTGAGCACAGCCTTGGAGAGACCGGGGAGCTGTTTTTT
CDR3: CAISEHSLGETGELFF

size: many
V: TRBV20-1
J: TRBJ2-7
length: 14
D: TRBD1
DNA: TGCAGTGCTGGCTTAGGGACAGGCGAGTACGAGCAGTACTTC
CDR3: CSAGLGTGEYEQYF

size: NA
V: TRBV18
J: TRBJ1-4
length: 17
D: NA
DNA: TGTGCCAGCTCCCAACAGGGTCGTCTGATAACTAATGAAAAACTGTTTTTT
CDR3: CASSQQGRLITNEKLFF

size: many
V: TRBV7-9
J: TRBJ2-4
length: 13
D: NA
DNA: TGTGCCAGCAGCTTGGCAGCCGAAAACATTCAGTACTTC
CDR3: CASSLAAENIQYF

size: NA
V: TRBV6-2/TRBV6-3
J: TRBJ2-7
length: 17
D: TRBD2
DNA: TGTGCCAGCAGTTACCGAATGACTAGCGGGAGAAGTTACGAGCAGTACTTC
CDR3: CASSYRMTSGRSYEQYF

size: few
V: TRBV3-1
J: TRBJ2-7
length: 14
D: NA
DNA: TGTGCCAGCAGCTCGGGTCTTCGCGCTGGGGAGCAGTACTTC
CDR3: CASSSGLRAGEQYF

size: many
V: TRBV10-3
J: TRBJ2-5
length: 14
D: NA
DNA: TGTGCCATCAGTGAGTTTGGCTTCCAAGAGACCCAGTACTTC
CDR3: CAISEFGFQETQYF

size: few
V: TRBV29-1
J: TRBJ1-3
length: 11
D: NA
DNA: TGCAGCGCCCTTTGCCCAGACACCATATATTTT
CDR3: CSALCPDTIYF

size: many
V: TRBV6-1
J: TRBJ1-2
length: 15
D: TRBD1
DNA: TGTGCCAGCAGTCCCGGGACAGGGACCCCTTATGGCTACACCTTC
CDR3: CASSPGTGTPYGYTF

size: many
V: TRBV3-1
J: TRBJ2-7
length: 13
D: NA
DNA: TGTGCCAGCAGTCAGGTGGCCACCTACGAGCAGTACTTC
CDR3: CASSQVATYEQYF

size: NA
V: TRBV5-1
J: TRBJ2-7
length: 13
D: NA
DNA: TGCGCCAGCAGATCTATTAGCAGCTACGAGCAGTACTTC
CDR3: CASRSISSYEQYF

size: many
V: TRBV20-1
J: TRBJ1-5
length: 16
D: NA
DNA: TGCAGTGCTAGAGACGTTGACAAGCAGGGACACCAGCCCCAGCATTTT
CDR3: CSARDVDKQGHQPQHF

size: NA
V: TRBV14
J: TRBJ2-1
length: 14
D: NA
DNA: TGTGCCAGCAGCCCACTAGCAGACTACAATGAGCAGTTCTTC
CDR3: CASSPLADYNEQFF

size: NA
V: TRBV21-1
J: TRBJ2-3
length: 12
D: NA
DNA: TGTGCCAGCAGCAGATTCAGGAGCACGCAGTATTTT
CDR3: CASSRFRSTQYF

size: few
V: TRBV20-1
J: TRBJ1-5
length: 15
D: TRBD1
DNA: TGCAGTGCTTTCCCAGGGGGATTTAGCAATCAGCCCCAGCATTTT
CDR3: CSAFPGGFSNQPQHF

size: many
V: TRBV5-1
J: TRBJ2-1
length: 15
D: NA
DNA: TGCGCCAGCAGCTTCAGGGTCGGATCCTACAATGAGCAGTTCTTC
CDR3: CASSFRVGSYNEQFF

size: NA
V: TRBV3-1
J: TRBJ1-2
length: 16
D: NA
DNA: TGTGCCAGCAGCCTCCTTCAGGACAGCCGCAACTATGGCTACACCTTC
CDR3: CASSLLQDSRNYGYTF

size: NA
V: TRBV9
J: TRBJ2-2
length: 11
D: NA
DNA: TGTGCCAGCAGCGTAGACGGGGAGCTGTTTTTT
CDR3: CASSVDGELFF

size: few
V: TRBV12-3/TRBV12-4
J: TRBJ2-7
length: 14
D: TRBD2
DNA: TGTGCCAGCAGGGGGACTAGCGGGAATTACGAGCAGTACTTC
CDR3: CASRGTSGNYEQYF

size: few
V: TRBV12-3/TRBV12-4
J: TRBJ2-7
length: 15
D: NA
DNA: TGTGCCAGCAGTTTTACCGGGACGGCCTCCTACGAGCAGTACTTC
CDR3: CASSFTGTASYEQYF

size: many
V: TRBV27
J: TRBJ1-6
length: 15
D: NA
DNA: TGTGCCAGCAGTTCCAGGGGAAAGGGTAATTCACCCCTCCACTTT
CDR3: CASSSRGKGNSPLHF

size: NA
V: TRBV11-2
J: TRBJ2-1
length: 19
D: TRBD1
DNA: TGTGCCAGCAGACTCGTCGGTCAACCCCCGGGACAGGGGTCGAATGAGCAGTTCTTC
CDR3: CASRLVGQPPGQGSNEQFF

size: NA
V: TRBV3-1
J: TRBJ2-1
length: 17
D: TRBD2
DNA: TGTGCCAGCAGCCTTAGGGGAGGACTAGCGGATGACAATGAGCAGTTCTTC
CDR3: CASSLRGGLADDNEQFF

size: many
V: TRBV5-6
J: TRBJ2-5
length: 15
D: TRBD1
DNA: TGTGCCAGCAGCTTGAGACAGGGGACCCAAGAGACCCAGTACTTC
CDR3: CASSLRQGTQETQYF

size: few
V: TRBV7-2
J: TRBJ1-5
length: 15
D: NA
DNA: TGTGCCAGCAGCCCCGTATCGAATAGCAATCAGCCCCAGCATTTT
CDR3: CASSPVSNSNQPQHF

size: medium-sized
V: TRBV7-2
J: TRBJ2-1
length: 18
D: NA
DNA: TGTGCCAGCAGCTTATGGGGCTTCGGCGGGAACTCCTACAATGAGCAGTTCTTC
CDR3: CASSLWGFGGNSYNEQFF

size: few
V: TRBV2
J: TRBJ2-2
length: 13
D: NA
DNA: TGTGCCAGCACACACAGGGAGGGCGGGGAGCTGTTTTTT
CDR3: CASTHREGGELFF

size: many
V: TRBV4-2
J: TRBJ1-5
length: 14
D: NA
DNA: TGTGCCAGCAGCCTCCCAGGGAACAATCAGCCCCAGCATTTT
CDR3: CASSLPGNNQPQHF

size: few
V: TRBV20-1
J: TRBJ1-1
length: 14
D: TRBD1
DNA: TGCAGTGCCCTTAGGACAGGTGGAAACACTGAAGCTTTCTTT
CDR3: CSALRTGGNTEAFF

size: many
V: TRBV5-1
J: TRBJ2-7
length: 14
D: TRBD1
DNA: TGCGCCAGCAGCTTTGGACAGGGCACCTACGAGCAGTACTTC
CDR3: CASSFGQGTYEQYF

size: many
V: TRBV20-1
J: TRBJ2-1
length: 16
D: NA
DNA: TGCAGTGCTAGAGATCTTGGGGTGCGATCCTACAATGAGCAGTTCTTC
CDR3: CSARDLGVRSYNEQFF

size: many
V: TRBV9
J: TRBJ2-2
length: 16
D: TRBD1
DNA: TGTGCCAGCAGCCGAAGACAGGGCAGGGACACCGGGGAGCTGTTTTTT
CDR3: CASSRRQGRDTGELFF

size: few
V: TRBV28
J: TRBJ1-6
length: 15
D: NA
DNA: TGTGCCAGCAGGGACCAGGGCCGCTATAATTCACCCCTCCACTTT
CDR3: CASRDQGRYNSPLHF